These 8 T cell receptor beta chains originate from one sample sequenced in a study of control samples from healthy donors and cancer patients. Generated by immunoSEQ multiplex PCR, the TCRdb table keeps only in-frame clones and is missing some. The data contain about 42,000 clones, roughly 85% of them singletons. The sequenced material came from blood. All receptors derive from a man in his fifties or sixties in good health.

The chain couples TRBV18 to TRBJ1-1; D possibly corresponds to TRBD1 (6 bases). Deletions cut 3 bases from V and 4 bases from J, with 12 bases between. Germline assignment: CDR1 KGHSH and CDR2 LQKENI. There are 14 residues in the CDR3. CDR3 amino acids: CASSPQGRATEAFF. For the CDR3, the DNA is TGTGCCAGCTCACCTCAGGGGAGGGCCACTGAAGCTTTCTTT.

The chain couples TRBV6-4 to TRBJ2-1; D is unclear. Trimming cost V 4 bases and J 10 bases, with 8 bases left between them. The CDR3 is made up of 11 amino acids. Germline V gives CDR1 MRHNA, CDR2 SNTAGT. The CDR3 nucleotides are TGTGCCAGCAGTGTGGGCGCCGAGCAGTTCTTC. Protein sequence: CASSVGAEQFF.

As DNA, the CDR3 is TGTGCCACTAACCCACGGGGCAGGGCAAACGGGGAGCTGTTTTTT. Amino acid sequence: CATNPRGRANGELFF. The V gene is TRBV27, the J gene TRBJ2-2; possibly TRBD1 or TRBD2 for D (5 bases each). This CDR3 has 15 residues. V lost 10 bases and J 7 bases, leaving 22 bases between the germline ends. Germline CDR1 is MNHEY and CDR2 is SMNVEV (reference sequence).

The chain carries TRBV29-1 and TRBJ1-2; 8 bases map to TRBD1. The V segment lost 8 bases and the J segment 3 bases; nucleotides outside the gene matches: 8. Looked up from germline, CDR1 is SQVTM and CDR2 is ANQGSEA. This CDR3 is 13 amino acids long. The chain's CDR3 is CSSWTGNHYGYTF. Written as DNA, the CDR3 is TGCAGCAGCTGGACAGGGAACCACTATGGCTACACCTTC.

This clone was seen only once. CDR3 bases: TGTGCCAGCAGTTTATGGGGTAGTTCACCCCTCCACTTT. Protein sequence: CASSLWGSSPLHF. The chain links TRBV12-3 or TRBV12-4 to TRBJ1-6; no reliable D call. CDR3 size: 13 residues. V lost 2 bases and J lost 9, with 8 bases in between.

This rearrangement joins TRBV28 to TRBJ2-5; D gene uncertain. Germline V gives CDR1 MDHEN, CDR2 SYDVKM. The CDR3 covers 12 residues. V shed 5 bases and J shed 4 bases, with 8 bases lying between them. The CDR3 spells CASSLVAETQYF. The CDR3 DNA is TGTGCCAGCAGTCTAGTAGCAGAGACCCAGTACTTC.

The chain uses TRBV7-9 and TRBJ2-2, with 8 bases lining up with TRBD1. With V trimmed by 2 bases and J by 7 bases, 3 bases remained unmatched. Per germline, CDR1 SEHNR and CDR2 FQNEAQ (reference sequence). CDR3 length: 14 residues. The CDR3 region has the DNA TGTGCCAGCAGCTTACAGGGGGCTAGCGGGGAGCTGTTTTTT. Its translation is CASSLQGASGELFF.

The chain combines TRBV11-2 with TRBJ1-1; a weak D match, TRBD1 (5 bases). The V end lost 8 bases, the J end lost 6 bases, and 7 bases lay between the germline ends. The CDR3 covers 10 residues. The germline CDR1 and CDR2 sequences are SGHAT and FQNNGV. The CDR3 sequence is CASGHSEAFF. The DNA for the CDR3 is TGTGCCAGCGGACATTCTGAAGCTTTCTTT.